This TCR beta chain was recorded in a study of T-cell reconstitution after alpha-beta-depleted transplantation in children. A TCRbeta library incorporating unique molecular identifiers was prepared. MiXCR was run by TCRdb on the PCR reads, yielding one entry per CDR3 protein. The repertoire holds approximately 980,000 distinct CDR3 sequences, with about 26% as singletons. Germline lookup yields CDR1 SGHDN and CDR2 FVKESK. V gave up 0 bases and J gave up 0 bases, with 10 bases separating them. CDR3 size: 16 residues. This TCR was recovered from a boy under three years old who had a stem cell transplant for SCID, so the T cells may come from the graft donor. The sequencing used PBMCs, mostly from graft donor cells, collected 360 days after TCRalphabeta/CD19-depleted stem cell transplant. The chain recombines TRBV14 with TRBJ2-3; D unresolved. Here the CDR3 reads CASSQDDFSSTDTQYF. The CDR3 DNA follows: TGTGCCAGCAGCCAAGATGATTTTTCTAGCACAGATACGCAGTATTTT.